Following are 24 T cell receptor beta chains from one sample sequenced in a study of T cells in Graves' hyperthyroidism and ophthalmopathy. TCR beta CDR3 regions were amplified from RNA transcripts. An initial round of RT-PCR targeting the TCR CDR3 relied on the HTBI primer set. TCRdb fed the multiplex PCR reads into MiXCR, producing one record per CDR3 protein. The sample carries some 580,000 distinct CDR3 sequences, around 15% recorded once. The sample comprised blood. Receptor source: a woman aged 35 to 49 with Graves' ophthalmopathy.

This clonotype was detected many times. CDR3 region: CSVKSGGTSADTQYF. CDR3 nucleotides: TGCAGCGTCAAGAGCGGCGGGACTAGTGCAGATACGCAGTATTTT. The chain employs TRBV29-1 and TRBJ2-3, with 8 bases that match TRBD2. The CDR3 spans 15 residues. V lost 6 bases, J lost 4 bases, and 12 bases stayed unmatched. CDR1 is SQVTM, CDR2 ANQGSEA, per germline.

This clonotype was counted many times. CDR3 amino acids: CASSYVGNSGANVLTF. The CDR3, as DNA: TGTGCCAGCAGTTATGTCGGGAACTCTGGGGCCAACGTCCTGACTTTC. V and J are TRBV6-5 and TRBJ2-6, with D tentatively TRBD2 (5 bases). Germline V gene data show CDR1 as MNHEY and CDR2 as SVGAGI. V was pared by 3 bases and J by 0 bases, with 9 bases between. The CDR3 has 16 amino acids.

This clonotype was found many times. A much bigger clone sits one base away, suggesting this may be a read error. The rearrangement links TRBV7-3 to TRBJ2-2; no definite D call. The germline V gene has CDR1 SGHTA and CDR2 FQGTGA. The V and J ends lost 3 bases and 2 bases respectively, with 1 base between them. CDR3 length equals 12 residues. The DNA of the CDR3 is TGTGCCAGCAGCTTCAACACCGGGGAGCTGTTTTTT. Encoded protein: CASSFNTGELFF.

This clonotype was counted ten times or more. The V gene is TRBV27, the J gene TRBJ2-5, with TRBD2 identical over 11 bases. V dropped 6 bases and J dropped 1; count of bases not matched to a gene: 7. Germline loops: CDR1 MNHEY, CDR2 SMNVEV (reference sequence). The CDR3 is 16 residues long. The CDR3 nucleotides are TGTGCCAGCAGCAGCCGACTAGCGGGGACCCAAGAGACCCAGTACTTC. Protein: CASSSRLAGTQETQYF.

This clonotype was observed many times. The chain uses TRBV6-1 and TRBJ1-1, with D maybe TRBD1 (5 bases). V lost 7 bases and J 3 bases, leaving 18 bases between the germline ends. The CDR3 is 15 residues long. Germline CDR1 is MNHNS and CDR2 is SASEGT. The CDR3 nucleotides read TGTGCCAGCACCCCTCGGGGGAGGGATGACACTGAAGCTTTCTTT. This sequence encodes CASTPRGRDDTEAFF.

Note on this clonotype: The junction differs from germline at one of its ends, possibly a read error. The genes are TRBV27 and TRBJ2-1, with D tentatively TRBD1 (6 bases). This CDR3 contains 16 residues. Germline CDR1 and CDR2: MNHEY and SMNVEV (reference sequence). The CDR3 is CASRLFFTGKFNEQFF. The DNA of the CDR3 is TGTGCCAGCAGATTATTCTTTACAGGGAAGTTCAATGAGCAGTTCTTC.

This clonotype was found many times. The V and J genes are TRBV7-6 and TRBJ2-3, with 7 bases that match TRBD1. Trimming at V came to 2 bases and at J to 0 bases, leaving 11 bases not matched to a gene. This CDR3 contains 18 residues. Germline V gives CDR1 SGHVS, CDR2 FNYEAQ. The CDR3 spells CASSLKGAPPPSTDTQYF. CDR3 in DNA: TGTGCCAGCAGCTTAAAGGGGGCCCCACCACCTAGCACAGATACGCAGTATTTT.

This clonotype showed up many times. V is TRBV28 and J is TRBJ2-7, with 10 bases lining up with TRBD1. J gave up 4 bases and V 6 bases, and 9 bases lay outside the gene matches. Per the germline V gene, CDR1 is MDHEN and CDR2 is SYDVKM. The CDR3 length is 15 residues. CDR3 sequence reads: CASSPPDRGGYEQYF. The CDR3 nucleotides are TGTGCCAGCAGCCCCCCGGACAGGGGGGGTTACGAGCAGTACTTC.

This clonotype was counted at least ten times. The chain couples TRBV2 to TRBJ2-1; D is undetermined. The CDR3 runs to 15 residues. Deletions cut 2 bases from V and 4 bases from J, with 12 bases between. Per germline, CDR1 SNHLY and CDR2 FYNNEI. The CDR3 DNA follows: TGTGCCAGCAGTGAAAGGGAAAGCCCTTACAATGAGCAGTTCTTC. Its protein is CASSERESPYNEQFF.

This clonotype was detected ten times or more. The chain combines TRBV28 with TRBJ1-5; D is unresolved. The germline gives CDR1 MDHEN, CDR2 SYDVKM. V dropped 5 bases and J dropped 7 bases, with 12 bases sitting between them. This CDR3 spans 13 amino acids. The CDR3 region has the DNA TGTGCCAGCAGTCGTTCCGGGCCACAGCCCCAGCATTTT. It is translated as CASSRSGPQPQHF.

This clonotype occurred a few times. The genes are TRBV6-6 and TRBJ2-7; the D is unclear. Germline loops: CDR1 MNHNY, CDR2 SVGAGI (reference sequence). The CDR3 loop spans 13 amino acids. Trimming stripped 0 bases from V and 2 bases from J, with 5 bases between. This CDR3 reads CASSYSRTYEQYF. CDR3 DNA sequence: TGTGCCAGCAGTTACTCAAGAACCTACGAGCAGTACTTC.

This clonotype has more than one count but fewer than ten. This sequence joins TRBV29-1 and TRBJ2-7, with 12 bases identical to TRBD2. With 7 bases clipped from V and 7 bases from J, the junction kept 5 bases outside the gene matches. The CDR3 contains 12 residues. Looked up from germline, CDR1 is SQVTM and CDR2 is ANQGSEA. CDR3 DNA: TGCAGCGGACTAGCGGGAGAAGGTGAGCAGTACTTC. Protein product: CSGLAGEGEQYF.

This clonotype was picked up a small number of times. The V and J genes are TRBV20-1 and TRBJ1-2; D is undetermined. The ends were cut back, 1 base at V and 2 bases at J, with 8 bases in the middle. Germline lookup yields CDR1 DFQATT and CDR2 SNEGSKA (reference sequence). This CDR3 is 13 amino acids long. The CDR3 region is CSARGKGNYGYTF. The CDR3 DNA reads TGCAGTGCTAGAGGAAAGGGAAACTATGGCTACACCTTC.

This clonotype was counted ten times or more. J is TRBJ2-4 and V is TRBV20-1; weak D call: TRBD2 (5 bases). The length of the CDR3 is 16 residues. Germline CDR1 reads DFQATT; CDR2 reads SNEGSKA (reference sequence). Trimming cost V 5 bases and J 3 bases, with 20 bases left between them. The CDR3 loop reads CSAWAPGSYVKNIQYF. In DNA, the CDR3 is TGCAGTGCTTGGGCTCCGGGGTCTTATGTCAAAAACATTCAGTACTTC.

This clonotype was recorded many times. CDR3 protein: CASSLSGQGGEQFF. In DNA, the CDR3 is TGTGCCAGCAGTCTTTCAGGACAGGGCGGTGAGCAGTTCTTC. The chain is built from TRBV2 and TRBJ2-1; 8 bases match TRBD1. The germline V gene has CDR1 SNHLY and CDR2 FYNNEI. Trimming at V came to 5 bases and at J to 9 bases, leaving 9 bases not matched to a gene. The CDR3 spans 14 residues.

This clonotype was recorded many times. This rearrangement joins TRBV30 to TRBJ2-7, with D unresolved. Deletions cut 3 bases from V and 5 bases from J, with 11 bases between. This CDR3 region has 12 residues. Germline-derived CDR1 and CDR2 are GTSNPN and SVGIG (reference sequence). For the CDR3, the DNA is TGTGCCTGGAGCGCCTCATTTAACGAGCAGTACTTC. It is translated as CAWSASFNEQYF.

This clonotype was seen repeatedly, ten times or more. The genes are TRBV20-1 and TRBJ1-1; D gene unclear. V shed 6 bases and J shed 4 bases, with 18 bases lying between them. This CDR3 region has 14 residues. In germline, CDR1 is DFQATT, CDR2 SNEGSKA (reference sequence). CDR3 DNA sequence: TGCAGTGCCCCAGCCCGGACTATGGGCACTGAAGCTTTCTTT. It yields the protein CSAPARTMGTEAFF.

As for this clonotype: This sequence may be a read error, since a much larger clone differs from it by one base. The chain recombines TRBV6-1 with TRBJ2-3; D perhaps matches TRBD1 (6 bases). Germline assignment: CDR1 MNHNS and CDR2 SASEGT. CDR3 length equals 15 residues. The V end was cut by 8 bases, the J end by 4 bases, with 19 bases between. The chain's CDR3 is CASSHRAGGADTQYF. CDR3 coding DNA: TGTGCCAGCTCCCACAGGGCAGGCGGCGCAGATACGCAGTATTTT.

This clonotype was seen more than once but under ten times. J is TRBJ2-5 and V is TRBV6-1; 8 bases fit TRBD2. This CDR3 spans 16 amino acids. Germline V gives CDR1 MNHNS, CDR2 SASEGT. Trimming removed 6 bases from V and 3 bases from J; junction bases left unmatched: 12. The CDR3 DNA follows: TGTGCCAGCAGCACATTCGGAGCGGGAGAGGAAGAGACCCAGTACTTC. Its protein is CASSTFGAGEEETQYF.

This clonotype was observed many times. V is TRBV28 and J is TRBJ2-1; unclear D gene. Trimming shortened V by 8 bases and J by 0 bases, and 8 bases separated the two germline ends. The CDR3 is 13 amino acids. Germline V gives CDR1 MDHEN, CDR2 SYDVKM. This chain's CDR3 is CASGWDSYNEQFF. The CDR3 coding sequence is TGTGCCAGCGGGTGGGACTCCTACAATGAGCAGTTCTTC.

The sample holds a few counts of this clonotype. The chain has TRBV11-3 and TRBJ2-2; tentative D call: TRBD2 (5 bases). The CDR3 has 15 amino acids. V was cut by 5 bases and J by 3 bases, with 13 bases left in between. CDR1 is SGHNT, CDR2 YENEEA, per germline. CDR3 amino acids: CASSPRTDYTGELFF. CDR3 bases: TGTGCCAGCAGCCCCAGAACGGACTACACCGGGGAGCTGTTTTTT.

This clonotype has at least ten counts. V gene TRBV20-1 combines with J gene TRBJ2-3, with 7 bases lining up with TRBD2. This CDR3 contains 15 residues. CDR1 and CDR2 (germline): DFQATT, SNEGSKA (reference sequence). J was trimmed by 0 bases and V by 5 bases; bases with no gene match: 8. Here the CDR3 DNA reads TGCAGTGCTTACCAGCGGGGCACTAGCACAGATACGCAGTATTTT. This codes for CSAYQRGTSTDTQYF.

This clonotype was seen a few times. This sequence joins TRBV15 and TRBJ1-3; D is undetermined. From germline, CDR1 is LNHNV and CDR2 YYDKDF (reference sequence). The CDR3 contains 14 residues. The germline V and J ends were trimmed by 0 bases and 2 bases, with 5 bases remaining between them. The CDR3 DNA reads TGTGCCACCAGCAGAGAGGGAGCTGGAAACACCATATATTTT. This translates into CATSREGAGNTIYF.

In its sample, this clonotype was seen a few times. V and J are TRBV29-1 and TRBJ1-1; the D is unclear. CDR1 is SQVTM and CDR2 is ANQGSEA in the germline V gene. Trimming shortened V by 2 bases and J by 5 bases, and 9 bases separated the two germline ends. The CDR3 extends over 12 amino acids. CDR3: CSVEPPSTEAFF. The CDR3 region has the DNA TGCAGCGTTGAACCGCCCAGTACTGAAGCTTTCTTT.